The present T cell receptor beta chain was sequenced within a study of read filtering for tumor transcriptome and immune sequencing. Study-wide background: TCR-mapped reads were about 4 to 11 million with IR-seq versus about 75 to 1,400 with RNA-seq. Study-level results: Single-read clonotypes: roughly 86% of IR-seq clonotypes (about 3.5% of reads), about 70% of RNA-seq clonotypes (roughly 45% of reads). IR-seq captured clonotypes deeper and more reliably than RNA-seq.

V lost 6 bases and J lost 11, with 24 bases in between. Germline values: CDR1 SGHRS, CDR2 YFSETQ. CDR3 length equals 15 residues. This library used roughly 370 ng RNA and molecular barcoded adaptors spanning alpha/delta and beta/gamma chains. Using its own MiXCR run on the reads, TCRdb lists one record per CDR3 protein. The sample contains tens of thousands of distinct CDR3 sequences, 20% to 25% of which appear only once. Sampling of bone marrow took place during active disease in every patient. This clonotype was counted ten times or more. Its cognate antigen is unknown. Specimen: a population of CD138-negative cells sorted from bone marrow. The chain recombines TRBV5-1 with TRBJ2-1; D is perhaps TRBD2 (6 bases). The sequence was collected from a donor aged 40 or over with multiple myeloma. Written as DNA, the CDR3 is TGCGCCAGCACCCAGGACCCTGGGCGGGAATCTCAGCAGTTCTTC. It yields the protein CASTQDPGRESQQFF.